Sequencing of this T cell receptor beta chain was carried out in a study of T cell responses to AZD1222 COVID-19 vaccine. Study results and limitations: Epitopes outside B.1.351 and B.1.1.7 mutated regions reportedly drew nearly half of spike TCRs.

The ends lost 4 bases at V and 7 bases at J; junction bases unmatched: 8. Per the germline V gene, CDR1 is SGHTA and CDR2 is FQGTGA. This CDR3 is built from 15 residues. Sequencing was performed with immunoSEQ multiplex PCR; in TCRdb, only in-frame clones are kept and a portion is missing. The sample lists 180,000 or so clones; 90% to 95% were seen once. For this clone: Its antigen is as yet unknown.

The specimen was peripheral blood, collected 28 days after the second AZD1222 dose. J is TRBJ2-1 and V is TRBV7-3, with 9 bases aligning to TRBD2. The receptor was isolated from an adult who received the AZD1222 COVID-19 vaccine. The CDR3: CASSWSSGSKNEQFF. The CDR3 DNA sequence: TGTGCCAGCAGCTGGAGTAGCGGGAGCAAAAATGAGCAGTTCTTC.